This TCR beta chain was identified during a study of T-cell reconstitution after alpha-beta-depleted transplantation in children. Whole-study results and caveats: Alpha-beta T cells present about two months after transplant were reported to originate from several hundred expanded graft clones. After one year, T-cell counts and TCRbeta diversity mostly came from new T cells. Where some patients showed high TCRbeta diversity at day 60, it came from recipient T cells and thymic progenitors that had survived.

For this clonotype: The antigen is not known.

The CDR3 is 14 residues long. V lost 5 bases and J 5 bases, leaving 13 bases between the germline ends. The germline gives CDR1 SEHNR, CDR2 FQNEAQ (reference sequence). Unique molecular identifiers were used to barcode this TCRbeta library. MiXCR was run by TCRdb on the PCR reads, yielding one entry per CDR3 protein. The data show approximately 99,000 distinct CDR3 sequences, with 5% to 8% seen just once and roughly 20% held by the top ten. The sequence came from a male patient between 2 and 10 years old who had a stem cell transplant for acute lymphoblastic leukemia, so the T cells may come from the graft donor. This rearrangement joins TRBV7-9 to TRBJ2-1, with D possibly matching TRBD2 (6 bases). Material: PBMCs, mostly from graft donor cells, obtained 360 days after TCRalphabeta/CD19-depleted stem cell transplant. CDR3 residues: CASSPPGLNNEQFF. The CDR3 DNA sequence: TGTGCCAGCAGCCCGCCGGGACTTAACAATGAGCAGTTCTTC.